Listed below are T cell receptor beta chains from one sample, sequenced in a study of blood T cell repertoires in COVID-19. Data came from immunoSEQ multiplex PCR; TCRdb stores just in-frame clones and leaves some out. The repertoire holds more than 150,000 clones, with 78% as singletons. Sequencing used peripheral blood. These receptors were obtained from a woman older than 75 with acute or convalescent COVID-19. Each CDR3 is given with its conserved first and last residue.

v_call cdr3_length cdr3_aa
TRBV5-5 16 CASSLNPGQMNTEAFF
TRBV1 17 CTSSQKESRVRTDTQYF
TRBV5-1 15 CASSTQLAQYNEQFF
TRBV5-1 14 CASSFPESVDTQYF
TRBV7-9 15 CASILAGGVTGELFF
TRBV5-4 18 CASSLQTGTSGGNYEQYF
TRBV21-1 16 CASSRGQGTPQETQYF
TRBV28 14 CASTTGQGNQPQHF
TRBV10-3 14 CAINPGGSYNEQFF
TRBV6-4 15 CASSPQGAGANVLTF
TRBV7-2 17 CASSLRGPTFSNNEQFF
TRBV3-1/TRBV3-2 12 CASSQGPGELFF
TRBV28 14 CASSLRTGDYGYTF
TRBV3-1/TRBV3-2 13 CASSHGSNTEAFF
TRBV5-1 14 CASSSSGLAGEQYF
TRBV5-1 13 CASSRGLQETQYF
TRBV7-3 13 CASRHTGANVLTF
TRBV19 16 CASSRGLAGSSGEQFF
TRBV24-1 19 CATSGTGATSGSLHNEQFF
TRBV19 15 CASRGPGQGNTEAFF
TRBV2 12 CASTMDSYGYTF
TRBV30 13 CAWSRGRSYEQYF
TRBV5-6 16 CASSSLGRGNGEKLFF
TRBV28 12 CASNFGAYEQYF
TRBV2 13 CASHPGLNEKLFF
TRBV18 14 CASSPSTITGELFF
TRBV28 13 CASSLLADNEQFF
TRBV7-8 14 CASSLSSGANVLTF
TRBV11-2 14 CASSPSAGLYEQYF
TRBV19 14 CASSRTGAWETQYF
TRBV30 13 CACRGPANEKLFF
TRBV10-2 15 CASSESTTQERKQYF
TRBV5-4 14 CASSAAGLAIEQYF
TRBV14 13 CASSTYHQGTQYF
TRBV5-6 14 CASSLGGLNYGYTF
TRBV27 11 CASARGDTQYF
TRBV28 17 CASSLRSGSSYNSPLHF
TRBV7-2 14 CASSHHSGSHTQYF
TRBV28 12 CASRDRVPGYTF
TRBV29-1 13 CSVGTTDTDTQYF
TRBV29-1 15 CSVAGDRGHNQPQHF
TRBV28 14 CASNHDRGPYEQYF
TRBV18 15 CASSPFQGPEDTQYF
TRBV23-1 13 CASSLGQAYGYTF
TRBV2 14 CASTPTRPNGEQYF
TRBV18 14 CASSPTSAVYGYTF
TRBV27 15 CASSFRTDFSYEQYF
TRBV10-3 16 CATNHGTVIMNTEAFF
TRBV14 15 CASSQVAGVNSPLHF
TRBV19 15 CASRERAGTYNEQFF